This TCR beta chain was identified in a study of T cells in Graves' hyperthyroidism and ophthalmopathy. General observations from the study: Patients with ophthalmopathy were separated from those with stable hyperthyroidism by a 13 V-J model. Expanded thyroid clonotypes (above 0.001) were mostly also found in blood.

Diagnosing involved the use of clinical symptoms, serum thyroxine and TRAb, thyroid ultrasound and orbital computed tomography. This CDR3 comprises 15 residues. Germline V CDR1 and CDR2: SEHNR, FQNEAQ (reference sequence). Trimming removed 2 bases from V and 4 bases from J, with 14 bases in between. Amplified TCR beta CDR3 regions derived from RNA transcripts. TCR CDR3 underwent first-round RT-PCR with the HTBI primer set. TCRdb analysed the multiplex PCR reads with MiXCR anew, one entry per CDR3 protein. The sample lists roughly 800,000 distinct CDR3 sequences, over 35% seen once, with around 10% in the top ten. Comment on this clonotype: The antigen is unknown.

The sequence was collected from a man aged 18 to 29 with Graves' hyperthyroidism. The sample consisted of blood. This chain joins TRBV7-9 and TRBJ1-1; D remains ambiguous. The CDR3 loop is CASSLIGESSTEAFF. The CDR3 bases are TGTGCCAGCAGCTTAATTGGGGAATCGAGCACTGAAGCTTTCTTT. The full variable domain, completed using reference TRBV7-9 and TRBJ1-1, is DTGVSQNPRHKITKRGQNVTFRCDPISEHNRLYWYRQTLGQGPEFLTYFQNEAQLEKSRLLSDRFSAERPKGSFSTLEIQRTEQGDSAMYLCASSLIGESSTEAFFGQGTRLTVV.